The following is a T cell receptor beta chain sequence with its context. Its antigen remains unknown. Using its own MiXCR run on the reads, TCRdb lists one record per CDR3 protein. The sample shows about 67,000 distinct CDR3 sequences, roughly half of them seen only once. The entry originates in a study of type 1 regulatory T cells. The CDR3 has 16 residues. Per the germline V gene, CDR1 is MNHNS and CDR2 is SASEGT. The V end was cut by 2 bases, the J end by 2 bases, with 15 bases between. The receptor was derived from a human donor in good health. Source material: cultured non-Tr1 T cells, either the whole culture or a sorted T cell fraction (not recorded which). The chain joins TRBV6-1 to TRBJ1-2; D call uncertain. CDR3 sequence: CASSENGFRGNYGYTF. CDR3 coding DNA: TGTGCCAGCAGTGAAAATGGATTCCGTGGGAACTATGGCTACACCTTC.